The source of this T cell receptor beta chain is a study of radiotherapy plus CTLA-4 blockade in lung cancer. Overall study results and limits: TCR clones from tumors expanded in blood after radiotherapy plus ipilimumab.

The table lists this clone with a count of one. The antigen is undetermined. Sequencing used immunoSEQ multiplex PCR; TCRdb keeps in-frame clones, though not all of them. The table records about 32,000 clones, 70% of them present only once. The germline CDR1 and CDR2 sequences are SGHNT and YYREEE (reference sequence). There are 17 residues in the CDR3. J lost 5 bases, V lost 1 base, and 7 bases had no gene match. This material consisted of peripheral blood, taken from a patient treated with radiotherapy plus ipilimumab. The V call is TRBV5-4, the J call TRBJ2-3, with TRBD2 identical over 13 bases. The receptor's source is a human donor with non-small cell lung cancer who had stable disease on radiotherapy plus ipilimumab. The CDR3 is CASSLMTSGRRIDTQYF. CDR3 coding DNA: TGTGCCAGCAGCTTGATGACTAGCGGGAGGAGGATAGATACGCAGTATTTT.